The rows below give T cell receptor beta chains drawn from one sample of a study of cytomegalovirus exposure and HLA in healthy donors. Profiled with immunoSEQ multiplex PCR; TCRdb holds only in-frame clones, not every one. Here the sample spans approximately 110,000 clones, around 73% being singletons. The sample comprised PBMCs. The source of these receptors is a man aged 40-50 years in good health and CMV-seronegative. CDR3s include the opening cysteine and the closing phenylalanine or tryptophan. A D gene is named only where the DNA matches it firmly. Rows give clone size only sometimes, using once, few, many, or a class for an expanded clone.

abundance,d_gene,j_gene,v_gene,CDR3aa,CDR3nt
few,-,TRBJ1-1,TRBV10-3,CAISELAGVNTEAFF,TGTGCCATCAGTGAGTTAGCAGGGGTGAACACTGAAGCTTTCTTT
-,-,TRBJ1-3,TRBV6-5,CASSRRVAGNTIYF,TGTGCCAGCAGCCGCAGGGTGGCTGGAAACACCATATATTTT
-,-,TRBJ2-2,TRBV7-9,CALGPNTGELFF,TGTGCCCTAGGCCCGAACACCGGGGAGCTGTTTTTT
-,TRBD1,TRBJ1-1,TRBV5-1,CASRSTGDTEAFF,TGCGCCAGCCGGTCAACAGGGGACACTGAAGCTTTCTTT
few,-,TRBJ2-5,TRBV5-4,CASSFPGETQYF,TGTGCCAGCAGCTTCCCGGGAGAGACCCAGTACTTC
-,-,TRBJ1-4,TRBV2,CATGKARDYEKLFF,TGTGCCACCGGAAAAGCCAGGGATTACGAAAAACTGTTTTTT
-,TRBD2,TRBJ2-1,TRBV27,CASSLVLAGPYNEQFF,TGTGCCAGCAGTCTCGTACTAGCGGGACCCTACAATGAGCAGTTCTTC
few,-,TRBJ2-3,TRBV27,CASSLILEDTQYF,TGTGCCAGCAGTTTAATCCTAGAAGATACGCAGTATTTT
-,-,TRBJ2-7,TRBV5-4,CASSLAVAAYEQYF,TGTGCCAGCAGCTTGGCCGTGGCAGCCTACGAGCAGTACTTC
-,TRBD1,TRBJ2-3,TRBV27,CASSPRTGAGDTQYF,TGTGCCAGCAGTCCTAGGACAGGCGCGGGAGATACGCAGTATTTT
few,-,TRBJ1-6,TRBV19,CASRLGAGNSPLHF,TGTGCCAGCCGACTAGGGGCTGGAAATTCACCCCTCCACTTT
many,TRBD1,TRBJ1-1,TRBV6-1,CASLGQGGMSTEAFF,TGTGCCAGCCTAGGACAGGGAGGGATGAGCACTGAAGCTTTCTTT
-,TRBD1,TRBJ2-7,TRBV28,CASPGQHSSYEQYF,TGTGCCAGTCCGGGACAGCATAGCTCCTACGAGCAGTACTTC
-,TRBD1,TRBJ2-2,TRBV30,CAWSVPRTGSNTGELFF,TGTGCCTGGAGTGTACCTAGGACAGGGTCGAACACCGGGGAGCTGTTTTTT
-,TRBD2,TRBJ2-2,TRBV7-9,CAPARLAGTGELFF,TGTGCCCCCGCCCGACTAGCGGGCACCGGGGAGCTGTTTTTT
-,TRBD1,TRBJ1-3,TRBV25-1,CASSEPLGTGDGNTIYF,TGTGCCAGCAGTGAACCCCTCGGGACAGGCGACGGAAACACCATATATTTT
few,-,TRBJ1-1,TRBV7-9,CASSLRYNTEAFF,TGTGCCAGCAGCTTACGGTATAACACTGAAGCTTTCTTT
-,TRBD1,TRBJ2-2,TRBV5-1,CASSLGWDRGLGGPTGELFF,TGCGCCAGCAGCTTGGGGTGGGACAGGGGGCTAGGGGGACCCACCGGGGAGCTGTTTTTT
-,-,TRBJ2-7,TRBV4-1,CASSPWRGEYEQYF,TGCGCCAGCAGTCCATGGCGGGGCGAGTACGAGCAGTACTTC
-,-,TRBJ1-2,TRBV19,CASSPTGTPYGYTF,TGTGCCAGTAGTCCAACCGGGACACCTTATGGCTACACCTTC
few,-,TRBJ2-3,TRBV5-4,CASSFFGGRTDTQYF,TGTGCCAGCAGCTTTTTCGGCGGTCGCACAGATACGCAGTATTTT
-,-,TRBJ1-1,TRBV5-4,CASRKDSSTEAFF,TGTGCCAGCAGAAAGGACAGCAGCACTGAAGCTTTCTTT
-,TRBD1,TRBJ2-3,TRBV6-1,CASKKDRVTDTQYF,TGTGCCAGCAAGAAGGACAGGGTCACAGATACGCAGTATTTT
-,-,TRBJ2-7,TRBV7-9,CASSARDNTYEQYF,TGTGCCAGCAGCGCCCGGGACAATACCTACGAGCAGTACTTC
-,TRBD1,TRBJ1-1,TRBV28,CASSKTGWGNTEAFF,TGTGCCAGCAGTAAGACAGGGTGGGGGAACACTGAAGCTTTCTTT
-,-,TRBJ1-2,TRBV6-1,CASIINGVGSYGYTF,TGTGCCAGCATTATCAACGGGGTCGGCAGCTATGGCTACACCTTC
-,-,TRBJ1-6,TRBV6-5,CASSYSTGFKSPLHF,TGTGCCAGCAGTTACTCCACAGGGTTTAAGTCACCCCTCCACTTT
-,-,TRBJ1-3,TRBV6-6,CASSYGGSYSGNTIYF,TGTGCCAGCAGTTACGGCGGCAGCTACTCTGGAAACACCATATATTTT
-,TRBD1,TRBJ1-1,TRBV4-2,CARSQDWTGRLVEAFF,TGTGCCCGCAGCCAAGATTGGACAGGCCGTTTGGTGGAAGCTTTCTTT
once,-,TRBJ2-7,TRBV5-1,CASSPGVDTEPYEQYF,TGCGCCAGCAGCCCGGGGGTGGACACCGAGCCCTACGAGCAGTACTTC
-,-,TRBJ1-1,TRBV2,CASSQLGGFAFF,TGTGCCAGCAGTCAATTGGGAGGGTTTGCTTTCTTT
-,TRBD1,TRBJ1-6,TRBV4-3,CASSRLTGANSPLHF,TGCGCCAGCAGCCGCCTTACAGGGGCCAATTCACCCCTCCACTTT
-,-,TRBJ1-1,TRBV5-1,CASSLPPGSWDTEAFF,TGCGCCAGCAGCTTGCCCCCAGGGTCGTGGGACACTGAAGCTTTCTTT
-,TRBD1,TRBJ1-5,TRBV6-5,CASSTGTGGNQPQHF,TGTGCCAGCAGTACCGGGACAGGGGGCAATCAGCCCCAGCATTTT
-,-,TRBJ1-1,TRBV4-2,CASSQANRVTEAFF,TGTGCCAGCAGCCAAGCAAACCGGGTCACTGAAGCTTTCTTT
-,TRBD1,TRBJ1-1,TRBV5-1,CASSPDTPGQGDNF,TGCGCCAGCAGCCCGGACACACCGGGACAGGGGGACAATTTT
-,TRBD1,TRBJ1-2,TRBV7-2,CASSHGLQGHGYTF,TGTGCCAGCAGCCACGGTCTACAGGGGCATGGCTACACCTTC
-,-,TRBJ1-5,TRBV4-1,CASSQEGFRGNQPQHF,TGCGCCAGCAGCCAAGAAGGCTTCAGGGGCAATCAGCCCCAGCATTTT
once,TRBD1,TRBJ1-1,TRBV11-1,CASSLVPGQGADTEAFF,TGTGCCAGCAGCTTAGTCCCGGGACAGGGGGCGGACACTGAAGCTTTCTTT
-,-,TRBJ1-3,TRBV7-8,CASSAQDRRNTIYF,TGTGCCAGCAGCGCCCAGGACAGACGAAACACCATATATTTT
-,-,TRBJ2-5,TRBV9,CASSVVDSGTQYF,TGTGCCAGCAGCGTAGTGGACTCCGGGACCCAGTACTTC
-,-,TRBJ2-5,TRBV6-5,CASSRGADQETQYF,TGTGCCAGCAGTCGCGGGGCAGACCAAGAGACCCAGTACTTC
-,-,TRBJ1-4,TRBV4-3,CASSQGSGNSEKLFF,TGCGCCAGCAGCCAAGGTAGCGGTAATAGTGAAAAACTGTTTTTT
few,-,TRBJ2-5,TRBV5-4,CASSLGLEASQYF,TGTGCCAGCAGCTTGGGACTGGAAGCGTCCCAGTACTTC
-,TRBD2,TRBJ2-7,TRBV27,CASSFMTSEDEQYF,TGTGCCAGCAGTTTCATGACTAGCGAAGACGAGCAGTACTTC
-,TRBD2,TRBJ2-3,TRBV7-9,CASSPPGLAVGRDTQYF,TGTGCCAGCAGCCCGCCTGGACTAGCGGTCGGTAGGGATACGCAGTATTTT
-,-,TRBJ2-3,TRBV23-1,CASSQFGEASTDTQYF,TGCGCCAGCAGTCAATTTGGCGAAGCGAGCACAGATACGCAGTATTTT